The 14 T cell receptor beta chains presented below share a single source sample, sequenced in a study of cytomegalovirus exposure and HLA in healthy donors. Primers for the PCR totalled 60 Vbeta and 13 Jbeta. Sequencing used immunoSEQ multiplex PCR; TCRdb keeps in-frame clones, though not all of them. Among hundreds of thousands of clones listed, almost 80% were seen once. Specimen: PBMCs. The source is a male donor in good health and CMV-seronegative.

V gene TRBV6-1 combines with J gene TRBJ2-5, with D perhaps matching TRBD1 (5 bases). Germline V lookup: CDR1 MNHNS, CDR2 SASEGT. Trimming removed 8 bases at V and 1 base at J, with 17 bases between. The CDR3 sequence is 15 residues long. CDR3 nucleotides: TGTGCCAGCTCGCTCCTTGGGGCGATCCAAGAGACCCAGTACTTC. Encoded protein: CASSLLGAIQETQYF.

In its sample, this clone was seen a few times. Within the sample, other DNA sequences also encode this same CDR3. The DNA for the CDR3 is TGTGCCAGCTCACCCGACAGCTCTGGAAACACCATATATTTT. Translation gives CASSPDSSGNTIYF. The chain recombines TRBV18 with TRBJ1-3, with D possibly being TRBD1 (5 bases). The CDR3 runs to 14 residues. The germline V and J ends were trimmed by 3 bases and 0 bases, with 6 bases remaining between them. Germline CDR1 reads KGHSH; CDR2 reads LQKENI. Together with reference TRBV18 and TRBJ1-3, the CDR3 gives the full variable domain: NAGVMQNPRHLVRRRGQEARLRCSPMKGHSHVYWYRQLPEEGLKFMVYLQKENIIDESGMPKERFSAEFPKEGPSILRIQQVVRGDSAAYFCASSPDSSGNTIYFGEGSWLTVV.

The J gene is TRBJ2-7, the V gene TRBV6-1, with D possibly being TRBD1 (6 bases). The germline V gene has CDR1 MNHNS and CDR2 SASEGT. The CDR3 is made up of 15 amino acids. The V gene lost 5 bases and the J gene lost 9 bases, with 23 bases spanning the gap. The CDR3 DNA is TGTGCCAGCAGTAAGAAGGGGGACGGAGAATACTGGCAGTACTTC. The encoded protein is CASSKKGDGEYWQYF.

V usage is TRBV6-5 and J usage is TRBJ2-1; 11 positions agree with TRBD2. Per the germline V gene, CDR1 is MNHEY and CDR2 is SVGAGI. V gave up 4 bases and J gave up 9 bases; unmatched junction bases: 8. This CDR3 spans 15 amino acids. The CDR3 bases are TGTGCCAGCAGTTCCCGACTAGCGGGAAGGTTTGAGCAGTTCTTC. This codes for CASSSRLAGRFEQFF.

The chain combines TRBV19 with TRBJ1-4; 8 positions match TRBD1. The CDR3 is 15 amino acids. Germline CDR1 and CDR2: LNHDA and SQIVND (reference sequence). Losses at the gene ends were 6 bases for V and 7 bases for J; bases not matched to a gene: 10. CDR3 amino acids: CASSLRQGRGEKLFF. The DNA of the CDR3 is TGTGCCAGTAGCCTCAGACAGGGGAGAGGTGAAAAACTGTTTTTT.

The chain recombines TRBV27 with TRBJ2-7, with 14 bases fitting TRBD2. V was pared by 6 bases and J by 6 bases, with 4 bases of the junction left unmatched. CDR1 is MNHEY and CDR2 is SMNVEV in the germline V gene (reference sequence). This CDR3 comprises 14 residues. In DNA form, the CDR3 reads TGTGCCAGCAGGGGACTAGCGGGAGCCCCCGAGCAGTACTTC. This encodes CASRGLAGAPEQYF.

There are a few counts of this clone. The chain is built from TRBV29-1 and TRBJ2-3; 9 bases match TRBD1. The trim removed 7 bases at V and 7 bases at J, leaving 9 bases unmatched. The CDR3 totals 13 residues. CDR1 and CDR2 from the germline V gene are SQVTM and ANQGSEA. This CDR3 is CSAQGTGSYTQYF. The CDR3 coding sequence is TGCAGCGCCCAAGGGACAGGGTCATATACGCAGTATTTT.

The chain joins TRBV5-4 to TRBJ2-7; the match to TRBD2 covers 10 bases. The CDR3 runs 15 residues. Germline CDR1 reads SGHNT; CDR2 reads YYREEE (reference sequence). Trimming removed 3 bases from V and 6 bases from J; junction bases left unmatched: 9. DNA of the CDR3: TGTGCCAGCAGCTCCGGGACTAGCGAGGGGCGCGAGCAGTACTTC. Translating gives CASSSGTSEGREQYF.

The chain links TRBV2 to TRBJ1-5; 9 nucleotides align to TRBD1. The CDR3 covers 15 residues. V lost 6 bases, J lost 7 bases, and 10 bases stayed unmatched. Per the germline V gene, CDR1 is SNHLY and CDR2 is FYNNEI. The chain's CDR3 is CASSGGGTGMQPQHF. CDR3 DNA: TGTGCCAGCAGCGGAGGTGGGACAGGGATGCAGCCCCAGCATTTT.

The J gene is TRBJ2-2, the V gene TRBV5-1, with TRBD1 identical over 8 bases. The V gene end was trimmed by 7 bases and the J gene end by 5 bases; junction bases not matched to a gene: 7. CDR1 SGHRS and CDR2 YFSETQ come from the germline V gene. The CDR3 covers 14 residues. The CDR3 loop is CASGGQGLTGELFF. The DNA for the CDR3 is TGCGCCAGCGGAGGACAGGGTTTAACCGGGGAGCTGTTTTTT.

The chain is built from TRBV19 and TRBJ1-1, with a tentative D call TRBD1 (5 bases). Germline lookup yields CDR1 LNHDA and CDR2 SQIVND (reference sequence). CDR3 length: 14 residues. V was cut by 2 bases and J by 1 base, with 8 bases left in between. CDR3 amino acids: CASSILTENTEAFF. CDR3 nucleotides: TGTGCCAGTAGTATACTGACAGAGAACACTGAAGCTTTCTTT.

The V and J genes are TRBV5-1 and TRBJ2-3, with D possibly matching TRBD2 (6 bases). Trimming removed 6 bases from V and 0 bases from J, with 14 bases in between. The CDR3 is 15 residues long. Germline-derived CDR1 and CDR2 are SGHRS and YFSETQ. The CDR3 here is CASTRSGDSTDTQYF. The CDR3 DNA sequence: TGCGCCAGCACCCGTAGCGGAGATAGCACAGATACGCAGTATTTT.

This clone was counted between two and nine times. V usage is TRBV27 and J usage is TRBJ1-5, with 7 bases aligning to TRBD1. The CDR3 has 14 amino acids. Germline-derived CDR1 and CDR2 are MNHEY and SMNVEV (reference sequence). V dropped 3 bases and J dropped 7; count of bases not matched to a gene: 6. The CDR3 protein is CASSFDRAQQPQHF. In DNA, the CDR3 is TGTGCCAGCAGTTTTGACAGGGCACAACAGCCCCAGCATTTT.

The rearrangement joins TRBV9 to TRBJ2-3; 7 nucleotides align to TRBD2. The CDR3 is made up of 13 amino acids. Trimming removed 0 bases from V and 7 bases from J; junction bases left unmatched: 2. Germline V CDR1 and CDR2: SGDLS, YYNGEE. The CDR3 region has the DNA TGTGCCAGCAGCGTAGAGGGAGGGTATACGCAGTATTTT. It yields the protein CASSVEGGYTQYF.